The clone carrying this T cell receptor (beta chain) was recorded once. Its cognate antigen is unknown. These data originate in a study of CD8+CD57+ T cells in acquired aplastic anemia. Study-level background: DNA per sorted CD4+ or CD8+ sample ranged about 0.2 to 30 ug, averaging around 3.2 ug. Study-level results: Some 27 CD8+ CDR3 sequences were shared between patients and controls. CD8+ Simpson's diversity in patients was not significantly different from that in controls.

In patients chosen for sequencing, flow cytometry had shown CD8+CD57+ cell expansion. Untreated patients provided the blood samples, with no therapy given before sampling. Using genomic DNA as the template, TCR beta VDJ and CDR3 profiling was carried out. TCRdb reanalysed the reads using MiXCR and keeps one entry per CDR3 protein. The sample yields some 200,000 distinct CDR3 sequences, about half seen once. Sequencing was performed on sorted CD4+, CD8+, or CD8+CD57+ T cells (not recorded which) from PBMCs. This TCR came from a human donor with aplastic anemia.

CDR3 protein: CASDRSSYQETQYF. The DNA for the CDR3 is TGTGCCAGTGACAGGTCCTCGTACCAAGAGACCCAGTACTTC. The J gene is TRBJ2-5, the V gene TRBV2; weak D call: TRBD1 (6 bases). This CDR3 spans 14 amino acids. V was trimmed by 9 bases and J by 0 bases, leaving 14 bases between them. Germline lookup yields CDR1 SNHLY and CDR2 FYNNEI.